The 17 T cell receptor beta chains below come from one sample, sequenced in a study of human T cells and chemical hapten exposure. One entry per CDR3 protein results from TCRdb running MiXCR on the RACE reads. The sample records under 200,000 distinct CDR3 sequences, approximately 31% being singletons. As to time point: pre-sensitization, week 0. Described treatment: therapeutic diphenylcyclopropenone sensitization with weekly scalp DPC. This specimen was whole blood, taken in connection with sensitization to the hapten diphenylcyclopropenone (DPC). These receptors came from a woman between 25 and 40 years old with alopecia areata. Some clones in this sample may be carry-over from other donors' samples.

CDR3 residues: CASSVPDSGLGNEQFF. Here the CDR3 DNA reads TGTGCCAGCAGCGTACCGGATAGCGGGCTGGGGAATGAGCAGTTCTTC. The chain couples TRBV9 to TRBJ2-1; TRBD2 matches at 7 bases. CDR1 SGDLS and CDR2 YYNGEE come from the germline V gene. This CDR3 contains 16 residues. V was clipped by 1 base and J by 7 bases; unmatched bases: 11.

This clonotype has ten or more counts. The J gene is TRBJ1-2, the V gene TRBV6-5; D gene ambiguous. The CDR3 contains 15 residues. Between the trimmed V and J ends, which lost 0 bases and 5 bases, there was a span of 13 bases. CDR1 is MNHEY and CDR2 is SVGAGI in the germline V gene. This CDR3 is CASSYSRPGLYGYTF. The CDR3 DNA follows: TGTGCCAGCAGTTACTCGAGGCCGGGATTGTATGGCTACACCTTC.

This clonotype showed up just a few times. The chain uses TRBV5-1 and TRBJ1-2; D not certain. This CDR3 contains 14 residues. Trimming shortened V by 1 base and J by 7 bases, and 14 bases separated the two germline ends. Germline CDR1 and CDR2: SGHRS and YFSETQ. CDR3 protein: CASSLRYPAGGYTF. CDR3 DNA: TGCGCCAGCAGCTTGAGGTATCCCGCCGGTGGCTACACCTTC.

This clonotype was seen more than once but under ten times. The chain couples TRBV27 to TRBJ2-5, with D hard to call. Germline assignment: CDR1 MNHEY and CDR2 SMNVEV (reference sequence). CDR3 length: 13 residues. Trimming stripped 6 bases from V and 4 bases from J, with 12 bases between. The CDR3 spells CASSRSVVETQYF. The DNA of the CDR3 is TGTGCCAGCAGCCGGTCGGTTGTAGAGACCCAGTACTTC.

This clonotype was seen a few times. The CDR3 loop reads CSVEQTGSGMNTEAFF. CDR3 DNA sequence: TGCAGCGTTGAACAGACAGGGAGTGGAATGAACACTGAAGCTTTCTTT. The gene calls are TRBV29-1 and TRBJ1-1; TRBD1 agrees at 7 bases. CDR1 is SQVTM, CDR2 ANQGSEA, per germline. The CDR3 extends over 16 amino acids. The J segment lost 0 bases and the V segment lost 2 bases, leaving 9 bases of the junction unmatched.

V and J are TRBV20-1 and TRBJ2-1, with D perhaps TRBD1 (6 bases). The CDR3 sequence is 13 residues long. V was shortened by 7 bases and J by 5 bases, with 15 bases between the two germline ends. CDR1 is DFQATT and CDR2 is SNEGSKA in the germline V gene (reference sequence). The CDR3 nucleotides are TGCAGTGGAACAGGGACGGAGAACAATGAGCAGTTCTTC. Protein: CSGTGTENNEQFF.

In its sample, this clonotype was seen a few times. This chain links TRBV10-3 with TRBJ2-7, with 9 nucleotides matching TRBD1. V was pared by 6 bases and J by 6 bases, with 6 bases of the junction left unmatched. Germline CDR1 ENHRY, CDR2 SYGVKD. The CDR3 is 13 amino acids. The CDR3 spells CAISQRTGVEQYF. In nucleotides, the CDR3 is TGTGCCATCAGCCAAAGGACAGGGGTCGAGCAGTACTTC.

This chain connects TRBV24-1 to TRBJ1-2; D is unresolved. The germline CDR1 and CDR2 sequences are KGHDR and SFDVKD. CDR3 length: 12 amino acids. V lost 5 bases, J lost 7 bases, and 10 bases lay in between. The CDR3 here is CATSGRFGGYTF. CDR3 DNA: TGTGCCACCAGTGGGAGGTTTGGTGGCTACACCTTC.

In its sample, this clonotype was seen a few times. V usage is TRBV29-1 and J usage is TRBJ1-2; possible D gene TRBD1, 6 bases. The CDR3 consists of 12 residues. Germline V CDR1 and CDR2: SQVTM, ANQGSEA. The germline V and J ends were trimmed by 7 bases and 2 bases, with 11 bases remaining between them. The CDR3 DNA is TGCAGCGGGGGACATATAAACTATGGCTACACCTTC. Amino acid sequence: CSGGHINYGYTF.

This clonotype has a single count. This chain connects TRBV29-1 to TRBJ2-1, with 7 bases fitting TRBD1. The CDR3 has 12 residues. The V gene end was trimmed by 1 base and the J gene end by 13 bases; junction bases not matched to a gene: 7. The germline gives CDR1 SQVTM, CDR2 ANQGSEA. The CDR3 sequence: CSVEAWAGGQFF. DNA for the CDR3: TGCAGCGTTGAAGCGTGGGCAGGGGGTCAGTTCTTC.

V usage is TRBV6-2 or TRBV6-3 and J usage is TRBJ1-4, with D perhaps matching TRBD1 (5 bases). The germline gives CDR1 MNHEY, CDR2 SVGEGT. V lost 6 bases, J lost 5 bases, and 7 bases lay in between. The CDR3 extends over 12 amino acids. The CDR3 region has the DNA TGTGCCAGCAGACGACAGAATGAAAAACTGTTTTTT. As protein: CASRRQNEKLFF.

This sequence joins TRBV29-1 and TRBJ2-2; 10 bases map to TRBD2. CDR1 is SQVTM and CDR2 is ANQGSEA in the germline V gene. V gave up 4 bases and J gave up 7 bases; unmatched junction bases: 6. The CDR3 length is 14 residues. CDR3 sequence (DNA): TGCAGCGTTGTTGCTAGCGGGGGTGACGGGGAGCTGTTTTTT. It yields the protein CSVVASGGDGELFF.

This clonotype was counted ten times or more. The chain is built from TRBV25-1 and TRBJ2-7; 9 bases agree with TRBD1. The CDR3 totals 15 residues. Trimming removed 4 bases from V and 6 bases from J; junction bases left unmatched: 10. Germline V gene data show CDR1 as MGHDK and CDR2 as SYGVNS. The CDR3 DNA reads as TGTGCCAGCAGTGGAGCCAACAGGGGGCTGGTCGAGCAGTACTTC. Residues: CASSGANRGLVEQYF.

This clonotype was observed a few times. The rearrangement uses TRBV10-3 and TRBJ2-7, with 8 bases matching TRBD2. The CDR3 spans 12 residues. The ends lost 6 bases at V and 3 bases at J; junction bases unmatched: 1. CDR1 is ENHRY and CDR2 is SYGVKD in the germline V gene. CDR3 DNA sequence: TGTGCCATCAGCGGGAGGGTCTACGAGCAGTACTTC. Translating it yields CAISGRVYEQYF.

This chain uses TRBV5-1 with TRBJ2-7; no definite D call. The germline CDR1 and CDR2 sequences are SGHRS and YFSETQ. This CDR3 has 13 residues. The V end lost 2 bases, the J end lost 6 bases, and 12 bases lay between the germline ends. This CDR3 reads CASSLLSNGEQYF. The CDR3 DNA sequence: TGCGCCAGCAGCTTACTATCCAACGGCGAGCAGTACTTC.

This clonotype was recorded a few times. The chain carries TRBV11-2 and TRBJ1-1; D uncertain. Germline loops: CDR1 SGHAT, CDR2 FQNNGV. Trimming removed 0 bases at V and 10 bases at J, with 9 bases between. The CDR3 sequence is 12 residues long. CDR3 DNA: TGTGCCAGCAGCTTAGAGCCTGGGGTAGCTTTCTTT. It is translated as CASSLEPGVAFF.

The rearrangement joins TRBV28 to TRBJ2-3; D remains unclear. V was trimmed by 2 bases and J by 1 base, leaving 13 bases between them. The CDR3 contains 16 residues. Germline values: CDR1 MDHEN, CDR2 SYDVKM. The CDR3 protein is CASSLQAAGRTDTQYF. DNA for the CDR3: TGTGCCAGCAGTTTACAGGCGGCCGGGCGCACAGATACGCAGTATTTT.